Listed below are T cell receptor beta chains from one sample, sequenced in a study of cytomegalovirus exposure and HLA in healthy donors. Using immunoSEQ multiplex PCR, the repertoire was profiled, and TCRdb retains in-frame clones only, with some absent. Of a few hundred thousand clones listed, about 90% are singletons. Sequenced: PBMCs. These receptors all come from a young woman in good health and CMV-seronegative. CDR3s include the opening cysteine and the closing phenylalanine or tryptophan. A D gene is named only where the DNA matches it firmly. Clone size is given for some rows only: seen once, a few or many times, or a class if the clone is expanded.

TRBJ2-3 | NA | NA | TRBV10-1 | TGCGCCTTTCCATTAAAATCCCGGGATACGCAGTATTTT | CAFPLKSRDTQYF
TRBJ2-3 | TRBD1 | once | TRBV4-3 | TGCGCCAGCAGCCTCCGGGACAGTAGCACAGATACGCAGTATTTT | CASSLRDSSTDTQYF
TRBJ1-5 | NA | once | TRBV23-1 | TGCGCCAGCAGTCAATCGCGGGGCGGGCAGCCCCAGCATTTT | CASSQSRGGQPQHF
TRBJ1-6 | TRBD1 | NA | TRBV4-1 | TGCGCCAGCAGCAGACTCGGACAGGGGAGGTTTTCACCCCTCCACTTT | CASSRLGQGRFSPLHF
TRBJ2-1 | TRBD1 | NA | TRBV7-2 | TGTGCCAGCAGCTACCGGGGACAGGATCAGATCTTC | CASSYRGQDQIF
TRBJ1-5 | NA | NA | TRBV27 | TGTGCCAGCAGTTTGGTTTCGGGAAATCAGCCCCAGCATTTT | CASSLVSGNQPQHF
TRBJ2-2 | TRBD2 | NA | TRBV30 | TGTGCCTGGCGGACTAGCGGGGGAACCGGGGAGCTGTTTTTT | CAWRTSGGTGELFF
TRBJ2-3 | NA | NA | TRBV10-3 | TGTGCCATTAGGACAGTGGATGGGTTCACAGATACGCAGTATTTT | CAIRTVDGFTDTQYF
TRBJ1-3 | NA | NA | TRBV5-1 | TGCGCCAGCAGCCTGGACTCTGGAGTGACTGGAAACACCATATATTTT | CASSLDSGVTGNTIYF
TRBJ2-3 | NA | NA | TRBV7-2 | TGTGCCAGTAGCTTAGGGTCACGGGGGTACCCCACAGATACGCAGTATTTT | CASSLGSRGYPTDTQYF
TRBJ1-1 | NA | NA | TRBV9 | TGTGCCAGCAGCGCACCTGAAGGGGTAAGGACTGAAGCTTTCTTT | CASSAPEGVRTEAFF
TRBJ2-5 | TRBD2 | NA | TRBV7-6 | TGTGCCAGCAGCTTCACCGTGGGGGGGAAAGAGACCCAGTACTTC | CASSFTVGGKETQYF
TRBJ1-5 | TRBD1 | NA | TRBV5-6 | TGTGCCAGCAGCTGGGGGGGACAGGGTGAAAAACAGCCCCAGCATTTT | CASSWGGQGEKQPQHF
TRBJ1-2 | NA | once | TRBV19 | TGTGCCAGTAGTATGTACGGCGGGGTCTATGGCTACACCTTC | CASSMYGGVYGYTF
TRBJ2-3 | TRBD2 | NA | TRBV7-3 | TGTGCCAGCAGCAAAAGGACTAGCGCTAGCACAGATACGCAGTATTTT | CASSKRTSASTDTQYF
TRBJ2-3 | TRBD2 | NA | TRBV30 | TGTGCCTGGAGTGATCGACTAGCGGGGCCGAGTACGCAGTATTTT | CAWSDRLAGPSTQYF
TRBJ1-1 | TRBD1 | NA | TRBV19 | TGTGCCAGTAGTAAAGACAGGGACACTGAAGCTTTCTTT | CASSKDRDTEAFF
TRBJ2-5 | TRBD1 | once | TRBV10-2 | TGCGCCAGAGGCACAGGGGATGGAGAGACCCAGTACTTC | CARGTGDGETQYF
TRBJ2-1 | NA | NA | TRBV7-9 | TGTGCCAGCAGCTTAGGGTTTCAAGATCGAGCGGGTCACAATGAGCAGTTCTTC | CASSLGFQDRAGHNEQFF
TRBJ2-1 | NA | NA | TRBV7-6 | TGTGCCAGCAGCTTAGAGCCTAACAATGAGCAGTTCTTC | CASSLEPNNEQFF
TRBJ1-6 | NA | NA | TRBV1 | TGCACCAGCAGCCGGGCAGGGACGGGGGATAGGCCACCCCTCCACTTT | CTSSRAGTGDRPPLHF
TRBJ1-1 | NA | NA | TRBV28 | TGTGCCAGCAGAACAGGAGTTAACACTGAAGCTTTCTTT | CASRTGVNTEAFF